This entry features one T cell receptor (beta chain) sequence. This clone was seen a single time. The antigen this receptor binds is unknown. Per-nucleotide qualities are absent, and no much larger clonotype sits a single base away. Its CDR3 holds 16 amino acids, cysteine through phenylalanine. The retained sequence is limited to the CDR3, 48 bases, with the frame set at the first base. Sequences SGHAT (CDR1) and FQDESV (CDR2) are obtained from the germline V gene (reference sequence). Compared with germline, V lacks 4 bases and J lacks 0 bases; bases without a gene match: 0. This record comes from a study of siplizumab effects on memory and regulatory T cells (dated by TCRdb to between 2018 and 2021). Notes on the research overall: The study looked at the effect of siplizumab, an anti-CD2 antibody, on alloreactive T-cell subsets in allogeneic mixed lymphocyte reactions made from human PBMCs. Here is what the overall study found, with its caveats: About 80-96% of proliferating CD4+ or CD8+ clones could not be given a naive or memory phenotype. Compared with memory T cells, unstimulated naive T cells appeared more diverse, and naive cells seemed to make a substantial contribution to the alloresponse. Whether proliferating Tregs from siplizumab cultures actually had suppressive function was not functionally confirmed. Because sequences below about 10^-5 frequency were poorly captured, only a minor fraction of alloreactive clones could be mapped to unstimulated subsets. Of the alloreactive CD4+ clones that could be mapped, the Treg-derived share averaged around 64% with siplizumab compared with 25% to 30% in control reactions. Siplizumab significantly lowered the cumulative frequency of alloreactive sequences that could be traced to unstimulated CD4+ memory T cells.

Sorted unstimulated T cells and proliferating T cells recovered from mixed lymphocyte reactions underwent TCRbeta CDR3 sequencing. Fresh whole blood from nine to eleven HLA-typed healthy donors was used to isolate PBMCs. To map where alloreactive clones came from, CD4+ non-regulatory T cells in the unstimulated state were FACS-sorted. Libraries were made using the immunoSEQ multiplex PCR assay. The deep sequencing platform assayed around 94,000 TCR templates per sample. Genomic DNA extracted from sorted T cells was used for TCRbeta CDR3 sequencing. On the study's bioinformatics: The R programming language was used for the clonal analysis of the TCRbeta CDR3 data. Alloreactive CD4+ and CD8+ clones were identified by comparing unstimulated samples to CFSE-low samples taken after the reaction. Regulatory or non-regulatory origin of alloreactive CD4+ clones was assigned by matching sequences to the sorted unstimulated Treg and non-Treg repertoires. What TCRdb holds here is the immuneACCESS table cut down to in-frame rearrangements. Part of the clones is not present; checked against another copy, under half of the missing clones reflect an unresolved V gene, and the others are unexplained. V and J calls and clone size are copied from that table; D and trimming were computed from the DNA. The sample data list approximately 100,000 clones, and around 90% of these were observed just once. The ten most abundant clones make up about 12% of the sample.

Rearrangement joined TRBV11-1 to TRBJ2-1, and TRBD2 matches 13 of the central bases. This sequence originates from a human donor in good health. The source material was non-Treg CD4+ T cells sorted from blood. In light of the paper, this sample's cell subset or site label describes: FACS-sorted unstimulated CD4+ non-regulatory T cells. The CDR3 region reads CASSWTSGSSYNEQFF. The DNA sequence reads TGTGCCAGCAGCTGGACTAGCGGGAGCTCCTACAATGAGCAGTTCTTC.